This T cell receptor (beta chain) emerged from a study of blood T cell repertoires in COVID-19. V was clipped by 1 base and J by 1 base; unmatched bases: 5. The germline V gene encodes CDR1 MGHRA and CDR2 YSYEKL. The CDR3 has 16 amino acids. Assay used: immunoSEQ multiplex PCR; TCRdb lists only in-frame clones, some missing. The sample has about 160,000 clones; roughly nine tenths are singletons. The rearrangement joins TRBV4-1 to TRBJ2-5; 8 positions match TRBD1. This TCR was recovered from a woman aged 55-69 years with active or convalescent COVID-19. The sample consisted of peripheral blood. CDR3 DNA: TGCGCCAGCAGCCAAGGGCAGGGGGCTTCCCAAGAGACCCAGTACTTC. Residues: CASSQGQGASQETQYF.